What follows are 16 T cell receptor beta chains derived from one specimen sequenced in a study of shared clonotypes between healthy human individuals. Clones were read by immunoSEQ multiplex PCR, and TCRdb kept only the in-frame ones, dropping some. The table includes 1.5 million to 2.5 million clones, approximately 94% detected once. Naive CD8 populations comprised CD45RO-negative cells positively selected for CCR7, excluding terminally differentiated effector memory CD45RA+ cells. The sample consisted of naive CD8+ T cells sorted from blood. These receptor sequences come from a man between 18 and 29 years old in good health.

A single count supports this clone. V gene TRBV2 combines with J gene TRBJ1-3, with 10 bases identical to TRBD1. CDR1 is SNHLY and CDR2 is FYNNEI in the germline V gene. This CDR3 region has 15 residues. V lost 6 bases and J lost 0; bases outside the gene matches: 2. The DNA of the CDR3 is TGTGCCAGCAGGGACAGGGGGTACTCTGGAAACACCATATATTTT. Protein: CASRDRGYSGNTIYF.

This rearrangement joins TRBV27 to TRBJ2-3; D may be TRBD1 (5 bases). The CDR3 length is 17 residues. Germline-derived CDR1 and CDR2 are MNHEY and SMNVEV (reference sequence). V was cut by 2 bases and J by 4 bases, with 19 bases left in between. The CDR3 region is CASSLTAPTADPDTQYF. CDR3 nucleotides: TGTGCCAGCAGTTTAACGGCCCCGACAGCCGATCCAGATACGCAGTATTTT.

The chain joins TRBV7-9 to TRBJ2-3; TRBD2 agrees at 11 bases. CDR3 length equals 16 residues. J lost 4 bases, V lost 5 bases, and 8 bases had no gene match. Germline loops: CDR1 SEHNR, CDR2 FQNEAQ (reference sequence). Here the CDR3 reads CASSPPGLADSDTQYF. The CDR3 DNA sequence: TGTGCCAGCAGCCCTCCGGGACTAGCGGATTCAGATACGCAGTATTTT.

To note about this clone: Other DNA sequences from this sample encode an identical CDR3 as well. The rearrangement joins TRBV28 to TRBJ1-5, with unresolved D. The germline V gene encodes CDR1 MDHEN and CDR2 SYDVKM. Between the trimmed V and J ends, which lost 1 base and 1 base, there was a span of 5 bases. This CDR3 contains 14 residues. CDR3 DNA: TGTGCCAGCAGTTTATCGGCGAGCAATCAGCCCCAGCATTTT. Translation gives CASSLSASNQPQHF.

The chain is built from TRBV4-1 and TRBJ2-7, with TRBD1 as a possible D gene (6 bases). Germline V lookup: CDR1 MGHRA, CDR2 YSYEKL. This CDR3 region has 13 residues. V was trimmed by 7 bases and J by 0 bases, leaving 10 bases between them. As DNA, the CDR3 is TGCGCCAGCACCGGGGACAACTCCTACGAGCAGTACTTC. Its protein product is CASTGDNSYEQYF.

J is TRBJ2-3 and V is TRBV28; D is perhaps TRBD2 (6 bases). Per the germline V gene, CDR1 is MDHEN and CDR2 is SYDVKM. Trimming stripped 3 bases from V and 0 bases from J, with 16 bases between. The CDR3 spans 17 residues. The CDR3 spells CASSFITGDLSTDTQYF. In DNA form, the CDR3 reads TGTGCCAGCAGTTTCATAACGGGGGACCTTAGCACAGATACGCAGTATTTT. The variable domain in full, with the rest retrieved from reference TRBV28 and TRBJ2-3, is DVKVTQSSRYLVKRTGEKVFLECVQDMDHENMFWYRQDPGLGLRLIYFSYDVKMKEKGDIPEGYSVSREKKERFSLILESASTNQTSMYLCASSFITGDLSTDTQYFGPGTRLTVL.

The rearrangement links TRBV13 to TRBJ2-6, with D uncertain. V was cut by 2 bases and J by 0 bases, with 14 bases left in between. Germline V gene data show CDR1 as PRHDT and CDR2 as FYEKMQ (reference sequence). This CDR3 has 18 amino acids. Here the CDR3 DNA reads TGTGCCAGCAGCTTATCTGCAGAATCCATCTCTGGGGCCAACGTCCTGACTTTC. Residues: CASSLSAESISGANVLTF.

V is TRBV19 and J is TRBJ2-7; D is undetermined. The CDR3 is 13 residues long. Germline V lookup: CDR1 LNHDA, CDR2 SQIVND (reference sequence). The germline V and J ends were trimmed by 3 bases and 3 bases, with 9 bases remaining between them. CDR3 residues: CASSITWDYEQYF. CDR3 nucleotides: TGTGCCAGTAGTATTACCTGGGACTACGAGCAGTACTTC.

The V call is TRBV6-5, the J call TRBJ1-5; tentatively, D is TRBD1 (5 bases). CDR1 MNHEY and CDR2 SVGAGI come from the germline V gene. V lost 4 bases and J lost 1, with 11 bases in between. This CDR3 region has 15 residues. The DNA for the CDR3 is TGTGCCAGCAGTTTCCGACAGACCAGCAATCAGCCCCAGCATTTT. Residues: CASSFRQTSNQPQHF.

The table lists this clone with a count of one. The chain employs TRBV7-6 and TRBJ1-5, with 11 positions matching TRBD1. Germline CDR1 and CDR2: SGHVS and FNYEAQ. The CDR3 runs 17 residues. The junction had 10 bases not matched to a gene; V was cut back by 3 bases and J by 6 bases. The CDR3 sequence is CASSLNPGQGDGQPQHF. In nucleotides, the CDR3 is TGTGCCAGCAGCTTGAACCCGGGACAGGGGGATGGTCAGCCCCAGCATTTT.

The J gene is TRBJ2-2, the V gene TRBV10-2; 10 bases fit TRBD2. This CDR3 spans 17 amino acids. Trimming at V came to 9 bases and at J to 1 base, leaving 11 bases not matched to a gene. Germline CDR1 reads WSHSY; CDR2 reads SAAADI. Here the CDR3 DNA reads TGCGCCAGAGTGGAAAATGGACTAGCGGAGAACACCGGGGAGCTGTTTTTT. Encoded protein: CARVENGLAENTGELFF.

J is TRBJ1-1 and V is TRBV4-1; TRBD1 matches at 9 bases. CDR1 is MGHRA and CDR2 is YSYEKL in the germline V gene. The length of the CDR3 is 14 residues. V lost 4 bases and J lost 1; bases outside the gene matches: 1. CDR3 sequence: CASSPDRGNTEAFF. The CDR3 DNA reads as TGCGCCAGCAGCCCGGACAGGGGGAACACTGAAGCTTTCTTT.

The chain has TRBV28 and TRBJ2-5; TRBD1 matches at 10 bases. The CDR3 is made up of 15 amino acids. The ends lost 2 bases at V and 5 bases at J; junction bases unmatched: 5. The germline gives CDR1 MDHEN, CDR2 SYDVKM. Here the CDR3 DNA reads TGTGCCAGCAGTTTAGTCCCGACAGGGGGCGAGACCCAGTACTTC. Amino acids: CASSLVPTGGETQYF.

The chain is built from TRBV7-2 and TRBJ2-7; 11 positions match TRBD2. Germline values: CDR1 SGHTA, CDR2 FQGNSA. This CDR3 contains 16 residues. V lost 5 bases, J lost 3 bases, and 9 bases stayed unmatched. The CDR3 DNA is TGTGCCAGCAGCCCCCGCGGACTAGCGGGCGTCTACGAGCAGTACTTC. Its translation is CASSPRGLAGVYEQYF.

CDR3 DNA sequence: TGTGCCAGCAGTTTAAGGACCCCCGGAGCTGAAGCTTTCTTT. Its protein product is CASSLRTPGAEAFF. This chain connects TRBV27 to TRBJ1-1; D uncertain. CDR3 size: 14 residues. V lost 2 bases to trimming and J lost 6 bases, with 13 bases between them. The V gene's germline CDR1 is MNHEY and CDR2 SMNVEV (reference sequence).

The CDR3 DNA sequence: TGTGCCAGCAGCTTAGGCGACAGCTTCTCTGGAAACACCATATATTTT. It translates to CASSLGDSFSGNTIYF. V usage is TRBV13 and J usage is TRBJ1-3, with a possible D match to TRBD1 (5 bases). This CDR3 is 16 amino acids long. The V gene's germline CDR1 is PRHDT and CDR2 FYEKMQ (reference sequence). The V gene lost 0 bases and the J gene lost 0 bases, with 9 bases spanning the gap.